The entry below describes one T cell receptor (beta chain). Generated by immunoSEQ multiplex PCR, the TCRdb table keeps only in-frame clones and is missing some. The repertoire consists of roughly 130,000 clones, with about 83% occurring once and the leading ten covering less than 9%. These data belong to a study of blood T cell repertoires in COVID-19. On the study more broadly: Samples of COVID-19 (acute and convalescent) were obtained from the United States, Italy and Spain.

The CDR3 is 19 amino acids. The V and J ends lost 3 bases and 2 bases, in that order; junction bases with no gene match: 17. CDR1 and CDR2 from the germline V gene are SGDLS and YYNGEE. This sequence was found in a man aged 30 to 45 with COVID-19, enrolled during active disease. V is TRBV9 and J is TRBJ1-2; 9 nucleotides agree with TRBD1. The source material was peripheral blood. The DNA of the CDR3 is TGTGCCAGCAGCGGAGGACCACGGGACAGGGCGAAAGTAAACTATGGCTACACCTTC. Residues: CASSGGPRDRAKVNYGYTF.